This TCR beta chain was sequenced during a study of PD-L1 blockade in urothelial cancer. Study-wide background: Administration of atezolizumab to patients began in the mid-2010s, at 1,200 mg intravenously every 3 weeks.

This clone was counted at least ten times. DNA from FFPE tumors was measured by means of amplified housekeeping genes. TCRdb keeps only in-frame clones here, not all; method: immunoSEQ multiplex PCR. The repertoire holds tens of thousands of clones, with around 34% as singletons. Trimming cost V 6 bases and J 4 bases; bases outside gene matches: 8. This CDR3 is 15 amino acids long. Germline V gene sequence: CDR1 SNHLY, CDR2 FYNNEI. The sequence was obtained from a man between 60 and 75 years old with urothelial cancer. The rearrangement links TRBV2 to TRBJ2-1, with 8 bases lining up with TRBD1. Sequenced here: tumor tissue, sampled before atezolizumab (anti-PD-L1) treatment. This chain's CDR3 is CASSAGQGKYNEQFF. CDR3 DNA: TGTGCCAGCAGCGCAGGACAGGGCAAATACAATGAGCAGTTCTTC.